The 29 T cell receptor beta chains reported below all come from one sample, sequenced in a study of cytomegalovirus exposure and HLA in healthy donors. PCR was performed using 60 Vbeta and 13 Jbeta primers. Clones were sequenced by immunoSEQ multiplex PCR, and TCRdb holds only the in-frame ones, with some missing. This table has 130,000 or so clones, roughly 9% appearing once. The material sequenced was PBMCs. Receptors were obtained from a woman in her thirties or forties in good health and CMV-seropositive.

CDR3 coding DNA: TGTGCCAGCAGTTTATCACTAGCGAATGAGCAGTTCTTC. Its protein product is CASSLSLANEQFF. The genes are TRBV27 and TRBJ2-1, with 7 bases aligning to TRBD2. With 0 bases clipped from V and 7 bases from J, the junction kept 0 bases outside the gene matches. Per the germline V gene, CDR1 is MNHEY and CDR2 is SMNVEV (reference sequence). This CDR3 spans 13 amino acids.

This clone was detected a few times. The genes are TRBV30 and TRBJ1-2; D unclear. Germline assignment: CDR1 GTSNPN and CDR2 SVGIG (reference sequence). V was shortened by 4 bases and J by 1 base, with 7 bases between the two germline ends. There are 12 residues in the CDR3. The CDR3 is CAWIHSNYGYTF. DNA for the CDR3: TGTGCCTGGATACACAGTAACTATGGCTACACCTTC. Based on the CDR3 plus reference TRBV30 and TRBJ1-2, the full variable domain is SQTIHQWPATLVQPVGSPLSLECTVEGTSNPNLYWYRQAAGRGLQLLFYSVGIGQISSEVPQNLSASRPQDRQFILSSKKLLLSDSGFYLCAWIHSNYGYTFGSGTRLTVV.

This chain links TRBV6-5 with TRBJ2-7; 14 bases line up with TRBD2. This CDR3 contains 16 residues. With 0 bases clipped from V and 5 bases from J, the junction kept 3 bases outside the gene matches. The germline CDR1 and CDR2 sequences are MNHEY and SVGAGI. The CDR3 sequence is CASSYSGLAGGNEQYF. CDR3 nucleotide sequence: TGTGCCAGCAGTTACTCAGGACTAGCGGGGGGAAACGAGCAGTACTTC.

In its sample, this clone was seen a few times. CDR3 nucleotide sequence: TGTGCCAGCAGCTTAGAGACTGAAGAGACCCAGTACTTC. Its protein product is CASSLETEETQYF. The genes are TRBV11-3 and TRBJ2-5; D not resolved. The V end lost 0 bases, the J end lost 3 bases, and 5 bases lay between the germline ends. The CDR3 totals 13 residues. CDR1 is SGHNT and CDR2 is YENEEA in the germline V gene.

The chain uses TRBV18 and TRBJ1-1; tentative D call: TRBD1 (5 bases). Germline assignment: CDR1 KGHSH and CDR2 LQKENI. The CDR3 totals 15 residues. V lost 2 bases to trimming and J lost 1 base, with 11 bases between them. CDR3 sequence reads: CASSPWGGENTEAFF. The CDR3 nucleotides read TGTGCCAGCTCACCATGGGGGGGTGAGAACACTGAAGCTTTCTTT.

In this sample, this clone turned up a few times. This sequence joins TRBV7-6 and TRBJ1-4, with D perhaps TRBD1 (6 bases). Germline lookup yields CDR1 SGHVS and CDR2 FNYEAQ. Trimming took off 5 bases at V and 8 bases at J, with 15 bases between the two ends. The CDR3 covers 14 residues. This chain's CDR3 is CASSRAGASEKLFF. In DNA, the CDR3 is TGTGCCAGCAGCCGGGCGGGGGCGTCGGAAAAACTGTTTTTT.

The V gene is TRBV29-1, the J gene TRBJ2-3; TRBD1 matches 8 bases. CDR1 SQVTM and CDR2 ANQGSEA come from the germline V gene. The junction had 10 bases not matched to a gene; V was cut back by 8 bases and J by 0 bases. This CDR3 comprises 15 residues. DNA of the CDR3: TGCAGCTGGGTAGCAGGGGGCTGGAGCACAGATACGCAGTATTTT. It yields the protein CSWVAGGWSTDTQYF.

The rearrangement joins TRBV7-6 to TRBJ2-3; 7 bases agree with TRBD1. The V and J ends lost 5 bases and 3 bases, in that order; junction bases with no gene match: 11. Germline V lookup: CDR1 SGHVS, CDR2 FNYEAQ. The CDR3 loop spans 16 amino acids. The CDR3 region is CASSPGQEVGTDTQYF. Written as DNA, the CDR3 is TGTGCCAGCAGCCCCGGACAGGAGGTGGGAACAGATACGCAGTATTTT.

This clone was detected many times. The chain is built from TRBV7-3 and TRBJ2-5, with 7 positions matching TRBD2. The CDR3 spans 15 residues. V lost 1 base, J lost 1 base, and 3 bases stayed unmatched. Per the germline V gene, CDR1 is SGHTA and CDR2 is FQGTGA. The CDR3 sequence is CASSLNGGGQETQYF. The CDR3 DNA sequence: TGTGCCAGCAGCTTAAATGGGGGGGGCCAAGAGACCCAGTACTTC.

This clone is termed medium-sized (0.01 to 0.1%). J is TRBJ2-7 and V is TRBV4-1; a possible D gene is TRBD1 (5 bases). The CDR3 is 14 residues long. V lost 4 bases and J lost 2, with 12 bases in between. Germline loops: CDR1 MGHRA, CDR2 YSYEKL. The chain's CDR3 is CASSLTAGTYEQYF. The CDR3 DNA is TGCGCCAGCAGCCTCACTGCAGGGACCTACGAGCAGTACTTC.

The chain recombines TRBV19 with TRBJ2-3, with TRBD1 matching 8 bases. The germline gives CDR1 LNHDA, CDR2 SQIVND (reference sequence). This CDR3 is 15 amino acids long. Losses at the gene ends were 5 bases for V and 2 bases for J; bases not matched to a gene: 6. The CDR3 protein is CASSRTGGLTDTQYF. CDR3 sequence (DNA): TGTGCCAGTAGTCGAACAGGGGGTCTCACAGATACGCAGTATTTT.

In its sample, this clone was seen a few times. This chain uses TRBV5-1 with TRBJ2-1, with 10 bases fitting TRBD2. The V and J ends lost 0 bases and 10 bases, in that order; junction bases with no gene match: 7. Germline V gives CDR1 SGHRS, CDR2 YFSETQ. This CDR3 spans 15 amino acids. The CDR3 spells CASSLVSGGAEEQFF. In DNA form, the CDR3 reads TGCGCCAGCAGCTTGGTAAGCGGGGGGGCCGAGGAGCAGTTCTTC.

CDR3 in amino acids: CASRNPQGYQETQYF. DNA of the CDR3: TGTGCCAGCAGAAACCCTCAGGGATACCAAGAGACCCAGTACTTC. V and J are TRBV2 and TRBJ2-5; D perhaps matches TRBD1 (5 bases). Trimming left V 6 bases short and J 0 bases short, with 14 bases between. There are 15 residues in the CDR3. CDR1 is SNHLY, CDR2 FYNNEI, per germline.

This clone was counted between two and nine times. V usage is TRBV6-1 and J usage is TRBJ1-2; D gene ambiguous. Trimming cost V 7 bases and J 4 bases, with 19 bases left between them. The germline V gene has CDR1 MNHNS and CDR2 SASEGT. This CDR3 contains 15 residues. This CDR3 is CASTTDQETLYGYTF. CDR3 nucleotides: TGTGCCAGCACAACGGATCAGGAAACCCTCTATGGCTACACCTTC.

A few counts support this clone. The chain couples TRBV5-1 to TRBJ2-1, with 15 bases lining up with TRBD2. Germline loops: CDR1 SGHRS, CDR2 YFSETQ. The V gene end was trimmed by 2 bases and the J gene end by 9 bases; junction bases not matched to a gene: 6. The CDR3 has 16 residues. This chain's CDR3 is CASSLRGLAGGGEQFF. CDR3 coding DNA: TGCGCCAGCAGCTTACGGGGACTAGCGGGGGGTGGTGAGCAGTTCTTC. The full variable domain, completed using reference TRBV5-1 and TRBJ2-1, is KAGVTQTPRYLIKTRGQQVTLSCSPISGHRSVSWYQQTPGQGLQFLFEYFSETQRNKGNFPGRFSGRQFSNSRSEMNVSTLELGDSALYLCASSLRGLAGGGEQFFGPGTRLTVL.

The V and J genes are TRBV9 and TRBJ1-1; no clear D. Trimming took off 4 bases at V and 4 bases at J, with 11 bases between the two ends. CDR1 is SGDLS, CDR2 YYNGEE, per germline. The CDR3 contains 13 residues. The DNA of the CDR3 is TGTGCCAGCAGCCCCGGAGTTACCACTGAAGCTTTCTTT. Its translation: CASSPGVTTEAFF. Complete variable domain (other parts from reference TRBV9 and TRBJ1-1): DSGVTQTPKHLITATGQRVTLRCSPRSGDLSVYWYQQSLDQGLQFLIQYYNGEERAKGNILERFSAQQFPDLHSELNLSSLELGDSALYFCASSPGVTTEAFFGQGTRLTVV.

This clone was seen a handful of times. The chain has TRBV15 and TRBJ2-7; TRBD2 is a possible D gene (5 bases). The germline V gene has CDR1 LNHNV and CDR2 YYDKDF (reference sequence). The CDR3 has 13 residues. V was cut by 3 bases and J by 2 bases, with 8 bases left in between. The CDR3, as DNA: TGTGCCACCAGCAGCGGGATTCCCTACGAGCAGTACTTC. Protein sequence: CATSSGIPYEQYF.

J is TRBJ2-1 and V is TRBV5-1; 9 nucleotides line up with TRBD1. CDR3 size: 17 residues. V shed 4 bases, J shed 3 bases, and the junction held 11 bases outside the gene matches. Germline V gene data show CDR1 as SGHRS and CDR2 as YFSETQ. The CDR3 loop is CASSNDRGERLYNEQFF. The CDR3 DNA reads as TGCGCCAGCAGCAATGACAGGGGGGAAAGACTCTACAATGAGCAGTTCTTC.

V is TRBV2 and J is TRBJ1-5; no definite D call. This CDR3 has 14 residues. Trimming took off 1 base at V and 5 bases at J, with 9 bases between the two ends. Germline loops: CDR1 SNHLY, CDR2 FYNNEI. CDR3 amino acids: CASSEDWSHQPQHF. As DNA, the CDR3 is TGTGCCAGCAGTGAAGATTGGAGTCATCAGCCCCAGCATTTT.

This chain joins TRBV30 and TRBJ2-2; D possibly corresponds to TRBD1 (5 bases). Germline V gene sequence: CDR1 GTSNPN, CDR2 SVGIG (reference sequence). Trimming pared 3 bases from V and 4 bases from J, leaving 9 bases between. This CDR3 has 13 residues. The DNA of the CDR3 is TGTGCCTGGAGGGGGCGCCGCACCGGGGAGCTGTTTTTT. It specifies CAWRGRRTGELFF.

This clone has only a few counts. V is TRBV7-9 and J is TRBJ2-3; D ambiguous. Germline-derived CDR1 and CDR2 are SEHNR and FQNEAQ (reference sequence). This CDR3 region has 14 residues. V lost 5 bases to trimming and J lost 2 bases, with 11 bases between them. The CDR3 region has the DNA TGTGCCAGCAGCGCCCTTGTAGACACAGATACGCAGTATTTT. Translating gives CASSALVDTDTQYF.

This sequence joins TRBV9 and TRBJ2-1; TRBD2 might be the D (5 bases). The V end lost 0 bases, the J end lost 6 bases, and 13 bases lay between the germline ends. This CDR3 has 15 residues. Germline CDR1 is SGDLS and CDR2 is YYNGEE. The CDR3 loop reads CASSVDATRGNEQFF. The DNA for the CDR3 is TGTGCCAGCAGCGTAGACGCCACCCGGGGCAATGAGCAGTTCTTC.

J is TRBJ1-6 and V is TRBV2, with unresolved D. Germline V gives CDR1 SNHLY, CDR2 FYNNEI. The length of the CDR3 is 15 residues. The V gene lost 6 bases and the J gene lost 0 bases, with 9 bases spanning the gap. The CDR3 nucleotides are TGTGCCAGCAGCCTCAGGCGCTCCTATAATTCACCCCTCCACTTT. Its protein is CASSLRRSYNSPLHF.

The J gene is TRBJ2-1, the V gene TRBV6-4, with 16 bases that match TRBD2. Trimming took 5 bases from V and 7 from J; bases not matched to a gene: 5. CDR1 and CDR2 (germline): MRHNA, SNTAGT. The CDR3 spans 16 residues. The CDR3 region is CASSIGTSGGGNEQFF. CDR3 in DNA: TGTGCCAGCAGTATTGGGACTAGCGGGGGGGGGAATGAGCAGTTCTTC.

The rearrangement uses TRBV11-2 and TRBJ2-7, with TRBD1 as a possible D gene (6 bases). Deletions cut 5 bases from V and 2 bases from J, with 10 bases between. This CDR3 is built from 13 residues. Germline values: CDR1 SGHAT, CDR2 FQNNGV. The CDR3 sequence: CASSQGGTYEQYF. CDR3 nucleotide sequence: TGTGCCAGCAGCCAAGGGGGAACCTACGAGCAGTACTTC.

This clone was recorded a few times. This rearrangement joins TRBV10-2 to TRBJ2-7, with 7 bases fitting TRBD1. CDR1 is WSHSY and CDR2 is SAAADI in the germline V gene. The CDR3 is made up of 16 amino acids. J gave up 1 base and V 2 bases, and 8 bases lay outside the gene matches. The CDR3, as DNA: TGCGCCAGCAGTGAGATCGACAGGGTGGCGTCCTACGAGCAGTACTTC. Protein sequence: CASSEIDRVASYEQYF.

This sequence joins TRBV6-1 and TRBJ1-1; no reliable D call. The V gene's germline CDR1 is MNHNS and CDR2 SASEGT. The CDR3 has 13 amino acids. The V gene lost 8 bases and the J gene lost 3 bases, with 13 bases spanning the gap. CDR3 nucleotides: TGTGCCAGCCCCTTAAATCAGGACACTGAAGCTTTCTTT. Amino acid sequence: CASPLNQDTEAFF.

This sequence joins TRBV29-1 and TRBJ1-1; 7 nucleotides match TRBD1. This CDR3 comprises 13 residues. J was trimmed by 5 bases and V by 6 bases; bases with no gene match: 9. Germline assignment: CDR1 SQVTM and CDR2 ANQGSEA. CDR3 in amino acids: CSVGQAVGTEAFF. In DNA, the CDR3 is TGCAGCGTCGGACAGGCGGTCGGGACTGAAGCTTTCTTT.

This clone occurred a few times. This sequence joins TRBV10-3 and TRBJ1-4; 8 nucleotides agree with TRBD1. CDR1 ENHRY and CDR2 SYGVKD come from the germline V gene. The CDR3 is 13 amino acids. Trimming at V came to 8 bases and at J to 6 bases, leaving 5 bases not matched to a gene. CDR3 coding DNA: TGTGCCATCCGCAGGGGGCTTGATGAAAAACTGTTTTTT. It specifies CAIRRGLDEKLFF.